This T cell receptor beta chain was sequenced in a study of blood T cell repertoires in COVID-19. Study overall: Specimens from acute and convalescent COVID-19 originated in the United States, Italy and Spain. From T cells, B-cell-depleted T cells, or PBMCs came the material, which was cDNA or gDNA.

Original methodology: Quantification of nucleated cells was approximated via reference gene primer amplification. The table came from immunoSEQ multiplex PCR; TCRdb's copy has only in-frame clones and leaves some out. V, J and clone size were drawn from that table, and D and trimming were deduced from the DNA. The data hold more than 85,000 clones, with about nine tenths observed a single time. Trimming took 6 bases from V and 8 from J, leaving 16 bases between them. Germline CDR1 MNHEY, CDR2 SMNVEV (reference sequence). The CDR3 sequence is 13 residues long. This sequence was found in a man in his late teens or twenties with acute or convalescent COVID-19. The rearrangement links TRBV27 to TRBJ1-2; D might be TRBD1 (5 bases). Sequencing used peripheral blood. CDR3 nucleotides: TGTGCCAGCAGCCGCAGACAGACCGAAGGCTACACCTTC. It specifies CASSRRQTEGYTF.